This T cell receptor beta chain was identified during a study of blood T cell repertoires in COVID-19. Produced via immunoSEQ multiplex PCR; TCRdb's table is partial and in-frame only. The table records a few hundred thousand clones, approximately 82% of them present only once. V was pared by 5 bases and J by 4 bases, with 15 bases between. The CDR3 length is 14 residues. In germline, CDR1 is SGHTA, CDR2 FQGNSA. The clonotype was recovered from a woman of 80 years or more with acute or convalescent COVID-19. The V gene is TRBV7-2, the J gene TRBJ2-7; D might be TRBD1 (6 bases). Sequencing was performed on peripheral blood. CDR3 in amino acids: CASSRSQGRYEQYF. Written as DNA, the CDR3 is TGTGCCAGCAGCCGTTCCCAGGGGCGGTACGAGCAGTACTTC.